A single T cell receptor (beta chain) is shown here with its context. V lost 5 bases to trimming and J lost 4 bases, with 18 bases between them. CDR1 and CDR2 (germline): LNHDA, SQIVND (reference sequence). The CDR3 sequence is 16 residues long. These data belong to a study of control samples from healthy donors and cancer patients. The data were produced by immunoSEQ multiplex PCR, yet TCRdb's version contains in-frame clones alone and is incomplete. The sample lists approximately 100,000 clones; roughly 92% were seen once. What was sequenced was blood. The receptor was derived from a human donor in good health. The donor label of this sample is uncertain. The chain joins TRBV19 to TRBJ2-4; tentatively, D is TRBD1 or TRBD2 (5 bases each). As DNA, the CDR3 is TGTGCCAGTAGTGGGAAGTGGATTTGGGGGAAAAACATTCAGTACTTC. Protein: CASSGKWIWGKNIQYF.